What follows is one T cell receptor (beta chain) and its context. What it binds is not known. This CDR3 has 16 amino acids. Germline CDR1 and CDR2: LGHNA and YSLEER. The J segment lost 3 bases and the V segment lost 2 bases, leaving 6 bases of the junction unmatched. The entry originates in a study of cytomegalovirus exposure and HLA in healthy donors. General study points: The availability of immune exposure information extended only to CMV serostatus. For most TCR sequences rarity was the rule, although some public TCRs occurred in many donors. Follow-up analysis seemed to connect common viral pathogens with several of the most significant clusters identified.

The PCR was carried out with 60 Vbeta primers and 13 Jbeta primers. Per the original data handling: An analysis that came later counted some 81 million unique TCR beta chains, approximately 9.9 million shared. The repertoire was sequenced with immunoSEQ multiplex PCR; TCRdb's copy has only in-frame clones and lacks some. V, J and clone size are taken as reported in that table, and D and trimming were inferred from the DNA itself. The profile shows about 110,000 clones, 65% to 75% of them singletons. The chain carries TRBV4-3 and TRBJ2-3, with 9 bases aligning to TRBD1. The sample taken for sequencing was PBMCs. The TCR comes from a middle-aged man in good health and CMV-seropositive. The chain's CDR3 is CASSQTGTGKTDTQYF. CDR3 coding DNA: TGCGCCAGCAGCCAAACCGGGACAGGGAAGACAGATACGCAGTATTTT.